This entry lists 12 T cell receptor beta chains sequenced from one sample in a study of T cell responses to AZD1222 COVID-19 vaccine. Clones were read by immunoSEQ multiplex PCR, and TCRdb kept only the in-frame ones, dropping some. Of about 94,000 clones in the sample, around nine tenths were seen once. Source: peripheral blood, taken on day 0 of AZD1222 vaccination. The receptors were gathered from an adult in good health.

The chain combines TRBV19 with TRBJ2-1; D possibly corresponds to TRBD2 (7 bases). CDR3 length: 13 amino acids. The germline gives CDR1 LNHDA, CDR2 SQIVND (reference sequence). V was clipped by 7 bases and J by 10 bases, with 17 bases between them. The CDR3 sequence is CASTTGGLGEQFF. DNA for the CDR3: TGTGCCAGTACCACGGGGGGCCTTGGGGAGCAGTTCTTC.

The chain is built from TRBV14 and TRBJ1-5; D call uncertain. Germline V lookup: CDR1 SGHDN, CDR2 FVKESK. Trimming stripped 4 bases from V and 5 bases from J, with 9 bases between. This CDR3 region has 13 residues. The DNA of the CDR3 is TGTGCCAGCAGCCTCCTTGGGGATCAGCCCCAGCATTTT. This sequence encodes CASSLLGDQPQHF. Combining the CDR3 with reference TRBV14 and TRBJ1-5 gives the whole variable domain EAGVTQFPSHSVIEKGQTVTLRCDPISGHDNLYWYRRVMGKEIKFLLHFVKESKQDESGMPNNRFLAERTGGTYSTLKVQPAELEDSGVYFCASSLLGDQPQHFGDGTRLSIL.

The chain couples TRBV3-1 (or the pseudogene TRBV3-2) to TRBJ2-7; D gene unclear. The germline gives CDR1 LGHDT, CDR2 YNNKEL (reference sequence). The CDR3 loop spans 11 amino acids. Trimming left V 5 bases short and J 13 bases short, with 15 bases between. The CDR3 reads CASSDRQTAYF. As DNA, the CDR3 is TGTGCCAGCAGCGATAGACAAACGGCTTACTTC.

The gene calls are TRBV24-1 and TRBJ2-1, with TRBD2 identical over 8 bases. The trim removed 3 bases at V and 6 bases at J, leaving 6 bases unmatched. The CDR3 spans 15 residues. Germline CDR1 and CDR2: KGHDR and SFDVKD. CDR3 bases: TGTGCCACCAGTGATCGGCGGGGGGCGCTCAATGAGCAGTTCTTC. It is translated as CATSDRRGALNEQFF.

This clone occurred once. This sequence joins TRBV5-4 and TRBJ1-1, with D hard to call. Between the trimmed V and J ends, which lost 4 bases and 3 bases, there was a span of 16 bases. The CDR3 covers 15 residues. Germline lookup yields CDR1 SGHNT and CDR2 YYREEE (reference sequence). CDR3 sequence reads: CASSAPGPLHTEAFF. The CDR3 DNA follows: TGTGCCAGCAGCGCTCCCGGACCATTACACACTGAAGCTTTCTTT.

The chain recombines TRBV2 with TRBJ1-1; TRBD1 agrees at 8 bases. This CDR3 has 14 residues. Germline-derived CDR1 and CDR2 are SNHLY and FYNNEI. V was pared by 5 bases and J by 8 bases, with 10 bases of the junction left unmatched. The CDR3 region is CASSTGTGSTEAFF. DNA of the CDR3: TGTGCCAGCAGTACCGGGACAGGTTCCACCGAAGCTTTCTTT.

V gene TRBV5-1 combines with J gene TRBJ1-1; unclear D gene. Per the germline V gene, CDR1 is SGHRS and CDR2 is YFSETQ. The V end lost 0 bases, the J end lost 1 base, and 4 bases lay between the germline ends. The CDR3 loop spans 13 amino acids. The CDR3 here is CASSLEGNTEAFF. The CDR3 DNA reads TGCGCCAGCAGCTTGGAGGGGAACACTGAAGCTTTCTTT.

The rearrangement uses TRBV19 and TRBJ1-4; no clear D gene. CDR1 LNHDA and CDR2 SQIVND come from the germline V gene (reference sequence). This CDR3 has 13 amino acids. V lost 3 bases and J 7 bases, leaving 9 bases between the germline ends. The CDR3 here is CASSIGWGEKLFF. The DNA for the CDR3 is TGTGCCAGTAGTATCGGCTGGGGTGAAAAACTGTTTTTT.

The chain employs TRBV6-6 and TRBJ1-5, with D hard to call. Germline-derived CDR1 and CDR2 are MNHNY and SVGAGI (reference sequence). Trimming left V 0 bases short and J 7 bases short, with 16 bases between. The CDR3 totals 16 residues. The CDR3 reads CASSYSSSRVEQPQHF. The CDR3 DNA reads as TGTGCCAGCAGTTACTCCTCGAGTAGGGTAGAACAGCCCCAGCATTTT.

The CDR3 region is CASRETGGNTIYF. Here the CDR3 DNA reads TGTGCCAGCAGGGAGACAGGGGGAAACACCATATATTTT. The V and J genes are TRBV6-5 and TRBJ1-3; 7 bases line up with TRBD1. The V gene end was trimmed by 6 bases and the J gene end by 4 bases; junction bases not matched to a gene: 3. Germline V gene lookup returns CDR1 MNHEY and CDR2 SVGAGI. The CDR3 has 13 residues.

Here the CDR3 reads CASSLDRGDQETQYF. CDR3 coding DNA: TGTGCCAGCAGTTTAGACAGGGGGGATCAAGAGACCCAGTACTTC. The chain couples TRBV28 to TRBJ2-5, with 9 bases fitting TRBD1. Germline V gene lookup returns CDR1 MDHEN and CDR2 SYDVKM. The CDR3 has 15 residues. With 2 bases clipped from V and 2 bases from J, the junction kept 3 bases outside the gene matches.

The rearrangement joins TRBV2 to TRBJ2-4, with 13 positions matching TRBD2. CDR1 is SNHLY, CDR2 FYNNEI, per germline. V trimming: 3 bases; J trimming: 11 bases; junction bases outside the gene matches: 7. The CDR3 loop spans 15 amino acids. The chain's CDR3 is CASSDGLAGDRVQYF. The CDR3 region has the DNA TGTGCCAGCAGTGACGGACTAGCGGGGGACAGGGTTCAGTACTTC.